What follows are 12 T cell receptor beta chains derived from one specimen sequenced in a study of post-analysis software for immune sequencing data. Findings and caveats of the study: Patients used about 5 TRBV segments, including TRBV5-6, TRBV5-1 and TRBV20-1, more often than controls.

Their antigens are not known. Unique molecular identifiers were carried by the TCR beta cDNA libraries. TCRdb passed the PCR reads through MiXCR, listing each CDR3 protein once. The sample records about 200,000 distinct CDR3 sequences, 29% being singletons. Sequenced input: blood. The origin of the receptors is a girl aged 2-17 years with multiple sclerosis.

With respect to this clonotype: A much larger clone sits a single nucleotide away, making a read error possible. The chain recombines TRBV7-2 with TRBJ2-3; 9 bases map to TRBD2. Looked up from germline, CDR1 is SGHTA and CDR2 is FQGNSA. CDR3 length: 12 amino acids. CDR3 DNA sequence: TGTGCCAGCAGCATAGCGGGGGTATCGCAGTATTTT. It specifies CASSIAGVSQYF.

As for this clonotype: This may be a read error, as it is one base from a much larger clone. The CDR3 bases are TGTGCCAGCAGCTTGGCGGGGGAGTACAATGAGCAGTACTTC. This encodes CASSLAGEYNEQYF. The chain uses TRBV7-7 and TRBJ2-7; 7 bases align to TRBD2. There are 14 residues in the CDR3. The germline V gene encodes CDR1 SSHAT and CDR2 FNYEAQ (reference sequence). V trimming: 3 bases; J trimming: 7 bases; junction bases outside the gene matches: 9. Using reference TRBV7-7 and TRBJ2-7 for the parts outside the CDR3, the full variable domain is GAGVSQSPRYKVTKRGQDVTLRCDPISSHATLYWYQQALGQGPEFLTYFNYEAQPDKSGLPSDRFSAERPEGSISTLTIQRTEQRDSAMYRCASSLAGEYNEQYFGPGTRLTVT.

Regarding this clonotype: As the CDR3 is not closed by the conserved phenylalanine or tryptophan, this likely results from a read error. The chain joins TRBV12-3 or TRBV12-4 to TRBJ1-5; D remains unclear. CDR3 size: 14 residues. The ends were cut back, 3 bases at V and 3 bases at J, with 9 bases in the middle. This chain's CDR3 is CASSFTGDNQPQHV. In DNA form, the CDR3 reads TGTGCCAGCAGTTTCACCGGGGACAATCAGCCCCAGCATGTT.

This clonotype was detected many times. V and J are TRBV13 and TRBJ2-7; no clear D. Germline CDR1 is PRHDT and CDR2 is FYEKMQ (reference sequence). V was cut by 5 bases and J by 7 bases, with 9 bases left in between. The CDR3 spans 11 residues. The chain's CDR3 is CASSPGREQYF. The CDR3 DNA is TGTGCCAGCAGCCCCGGACGGGAGCAGTACTTC.

This clonotype was counted many times. The CDR3 sequence is CASSSHRPSNYGYTF. The CDR3 coding sequence is TGCGCCAGCAGCTCCCACAGGCCTTCTAACTATGGCTACACCTTC. The V call is TRBV5-1, the J call TRBJ1-2; tentative D call: TRBD1 (5 bases). The germline V gene encodes CDR1 SGHRS and CDR2 YFSETQ. The V and J ends lost 3 bases and 0 bases respectively, with 12 bases between them. CDR3 length: 15 amino acids.

In its sample, this clonotype was seen many times. The chain couples TRBV12-3 or TRBV12-4 to TRBJ2-3; 8 positions agree with TRBD1. The V segment lost 7 bases and the J segment 1 base; nucleotides outside the gene matches: 7. The CDR3 runs 15 residues. The CDR3 loop reads CASNPGGQGTDTQYF. CDR3 sequence (DNA): TGTGCCAGCAACCCTGGGGGACAGGGCACAGATACGCAGTATTTT.

The genes are TRBV5-1 and TRBJ1-1; D possibly corresponds to TRBD1 (6 bases). This CDR3 is 15 amino acids long. Germline CDR1 and CDR2: SGHRS and YFSETQ. The V gene lost 2 bases and the J gene lost 8 bases, with 19 bases spanning the gap. The CDR3 region has the DNA TGCGCCAGCAGCTTTAAAACCGGGGGCGATATGGAAGCTTTCTTT. Translating gives CASSFKTGGDMEAFF.

This clonotype was found once. A much larger clone sits a single nucleotide away, making a read error possible. The chain is built from TRBV4-1 and TRBJ2-7; the match to TRBD1 covers 11 bases. Per the germline V gene, CDR1 is MGHRA and CDR2 is YSYEKL. Trimming took 0 bases from V and 5 from J; bases not matched to a gene: 9. CDR3 size: 17 residues. The CDR3: CASSQDPGQGVKNEQYV. CDR3 nucleotide sequence: TGCGCCAGCAGCCAAGATCCGGGACAGGGGGTTAAGAACGAGCAGTACGTC.

This clonotype was observed at least ten times. This chain joins TRBV6-5 and TRBJ2-7; perhaps TRBD1 as D (6 bases). The CDR3 loop spans 14 amino acids. Between the trimmed V and J ends, which lost 5 bases and 4 bases, there was a span of 15 bases. Germline CDR1 is MNHEY and CDR2 is SVGAGI. This chain's CDR3 is CASSRRRGAYEQYF. The CDR3 region has the DNA TGTGCCAGCAGTCGCCGCAGGGGCGCGTACGAGCAGTACTTC.

The chain carries TRBV21-1 and TRBJ2-7; the DNA was not compared with TRBD2, the D call given in the table. TRBV21-1 has pseudogene status. This CDR3 has 17 residues. CDR3 sequence: CASSKARTSRSSAEQYF. The CDR3 coding sequence is TGTGCCAGCAGCAAAGCACGGACTAGCAGGAGTTCGGCTGAGCAGTACTTC.

J is TRBJ2-4 and V is TRBV12-3 or TRBV12-4; perhaps D is TRBD1 or TRBD2 (5 bases each). The J call is in doubt because the DNA end fits TRBJ2-7 better. The CDR3 is 14 amino acids. CDR3 protein: CASSSPRDPYEQYF. CDR3 DNA: TGTGCCAGCAGTTCCCCCCGGGACCCCTACGAGCAGTACTTC.

Points on this clonotype: This clone may be a read error of a much larger clone one base away. This sequence joins TRBV4-1 and TRBJ1-2; D remains unclear. The V end lost 0 bases, the J end lost 4 bases, and 18 bases lay between the germline ends. The CDR3 extends over 17 amino acids. Germline V gene lookup returns CDR1 MGHRA and CDR2 YSYEKL. The CDR3 nucleotides read TGCGCCAGCAGCCAAGAACGAGGAAGGAGGCTACGCTATGGCTACACCTTC. Protein: CASSQERGRRLRYGYTF.